These 21 T cell receptor beta chains were all obtained from the same sample, sequenced in a study of CD8+ T cells in alopecia areata. Specified treatment: oral pan-JAK inhibitor, 5-10 mg twice daily. The sequencing template was cDNA reverse transcribed from extracted RNA. TCRdb keeps only in-frame clones here, not all; method: immunoSEQ multiplex PCR. The table records 120,000 or so clones, around 58% of them present only once. The sequences come from CD8+ T cells sorted from blood, collected at week 4, from a patient treated with tofacitinib. These receptors originate from a human donor with alopecia areata.

This chain uses TRBV5-6 with TRBJ2-1, with 8 bases identical to TRBD1. Germline CDR1 reads SGHDT; CDR2 reads YYEEEE. The V gene end was trimmed by 3 bases and the J gene end by 8 bases; junction bases not matched to a gene: 7. This CDR3 has 14 amino acids. CDR3 amino acids: CASSYGQGADEQFF. The CDR3 nucleotides are TGTGCCAGCAGCTACGGACAGGGCGCGGATGAGCAGTTCTTC.

This clone came up once. The CDR3 is CSVGRGYEQYF. As DNA, the CDR3 is TGCAGCGTTGGGCGAGGCTACGAGCAGTACTTC. The chain recombines TRBV29-1 with TRBJ2-7; D ambiguous. The germline V gene has CDR1 SQVTM and CDR2 ANQGSEA. Trimming removed 4 bases at V and 3 bases at J, with 7 bases between. The CDR3 extends over 11 amino acids.

This clone was recorded a few times. Other nucleotide sequences from this sample produce the same CDR3. The rearrangement joins TRBV29-1 to TRBJ2-5; D is possibly TRBD2 (7 bases). CDR1 is SQVTM and CDR2 is ANQGSEA in the germline V gene. Deletions cut 3 bases from V and 1 base from J, with 9 bases between. The CDR3 is 13 residues long. CDR3 DNA: TGCAGCGTTGAGGGGGGGCTCCAAGAGACCCAGTACTTC. This codes for CSVEGGLQETQYF.

This clone was seen just once. This chain links TRBV7-9 with TRBJ2-7; 7 nucleotides agree with TRBD1. The CDR3 has 15 residues. Looked up from germline, CDR1 is SEHNR and CDR2 is FQNEAQ (reference sequence). The V segment lost 6 bases and the J segment 5 bases; nucleotides outside the gene matches: 13. The CDR3: CASSPQRTGMDEQYF. In DNA form, the CDR3 reads TGTGCCAGCAGTCCCCAGCGGACAGGTATGGACGAGCAGTACTTC.

This clone came up a few times. The rearrangement links TRBV7-9 to TRBJ1-1; D unclear. V was pared by 6 bases and J by 2 bases, with 7 bases between. The germline gives CDR1 SEHNR, CDR2 FQNEAQ (reference sequence). This CDR3 has 12 amino acids. The CDR3, as DNA: TGTGCCAGCAGGCGATTCAACACTGAAGCTTTCTTT. Translation: CASRRFNTEAFF.

The rearrangement joins TRBV5-6 to TRBJ2-1, with no clear D. Trimming took off 4 bases at V and 9 bases at J, with 8 bases between the two ends. This CDR3 has 11 amino acids. Germline V CDR1 and CDR2: SGHDT, YYEEEE. This chain's CDR3 is CASSTSSEQFF. In nucleotides, the CDR3 is TGTGCCAGCAGCACCTCGAGTGAGCAGTTCTTC. Together with reference TRBV5-6 and TRBJ2-1, the CDR3 gives the full variable domain: DAGVTQSPTHLIKTRGQQVTLRCSPKSGHDTVSWYQQALGQGPQFIFQYYEEEERQRGNFPDRFSGHQFPNYSSELNVNALLLGDSALYLCASSTSSEQFFGPGTRLTVL.

This chain links TRBV7-2 with TRBJ1-2; D is undetermined. This CDR3 has 14 amino acids. Between the trimmed V and J ends, which lost 1 base and 1 base, there was a span of 7 bases. Germline V gives CDR1 SGHTA, CDR2 FQGNSA. The CDR3 nucleotides are TGTGCCAGCAGCTTAGGGACGGTTAACTATGGCTACACCTTC. Residues: CASSLGTVNYGYTF.

The V call is TRBV6-1, the J call TRBJ2-2, with TRBD1 matching 9 bases. The CDR3 is 15 residues long. V lost 7 bases and J lost 6; bases outside the gene matches: 9. In germline, CDR1 is MNHNS, CDR2 SASEGT. The CDR3 is CASIGRGQGAGELFF. CDR3 nucleotide sequence: TGTGCCAGCATCGGGCGGGGACAGGGAGCCGGGGAGCTGTTTTTT.

V usage is TRBV21-1 and J usage is TRBJ2-7; TRBD2 was called by the table and not checked on the DNA. TRBV21-1 is given as a pseudogene. This CDR3 comprises 14 residues. CDR3 nucleotides: TGTGCCAGCAGCAAAGTAAGAGAAGCCTACGAGCAGTACTTC. Translating gives CASSKVREAYEQYF.

The V gene is TRBV15, the J gene TRBJ1-2; D ambiguous. This CDR3 contains 12 residues. The germline CDR1 and CDR2 sequences are LNHNV and YYDKDF (reference sequence). Trimming took 5 bases from V and 4 from J, leaving 8 bases between them. CDR3 coding DNA: TGTGCCACCAGCGATCAAGGCTATGGCTACACCTTC. Translating gives CATSDQGYGYTF.

In this sample, this clone turned up a few times. The V call is TRBV30, the J call TRBJ2-2; D unresolved. V lost 0 bases to trimming and J lost 4 bases, with 9 bases between them. Germline V gives CDR1 GTSNPN, CDR2 SVGIG (reference sequence). This CDR3 has 14 residues. The CDR3, as DNA: TGTGCCTGGAGTGTACTTGGATTCACCGGGGAGCTGTTTTTT. Translation gives CAWSVLGFTGELFF.

This clone occurred a few times. This rearrangement joins TRBV29-1 to TRBJ1-2; D is undetermined. This CDR3 region has 12 residues. Germline V gene data show CDR1 as SQVTM and CDR2 as ANQGSEA. Trimming pared 6 bases from V and 2 bases from J, leaving 10 bases between. CDR3 sequence reads: CSVTAGNYGYTF. The CDR3 region has the DNA TGCAGCGTAACGGCGGGAAACTATGGCTACACCTTC. Together with reference TRBV29-1 and TRBJ1-2, the CDR3 gives the full variable domain: SAVISQKPSRDICQRGTSLTIQCQVDSQVTMMFWYRQQPGQSLTLIATANQGSEATYESGFVIDKFPISRPNLTFSTLTVSNMSPEDSSIYLCSVTAGNYGYTFGSGTRLTVV.

The count of this clone is one. This chain links TRBV4-1 with TRBJ2-5; D possibly uses TRBD1 or TRBD2 (5 bases each). Germline V CDR1 and CDR2: MGHRA, YSYEKL. Trimming removed 4 bases from V and 7 bases from J, with 19 bases in between. The CDR3 spans 15 residues. The CDR3 spells CASSPGAGFEGTQYF. In DNA, the CDR3 is TGCGCCAGCAGCCCCGGGGCAGGGTTTGAGGGGACCCAGTACTTC.

This clone was counted only a few times. The chain joins TRBV7-8 to TRBJ1-1; no definite D call. Trimming took 0 bases from V and 1 from J, leaving 15 bases between them. Per germline, CDR1 SGHVS and CDR2 FQNEAQ. There are 17 residues in the CDR3. Written as DNA, the CDR3 is TGTGCCAGCAGCTTAGCAGGGCGCAGACTATCGAACACTGAAGCTTTCTTT. Amino acid sequence: CASSLAGRRLSNTEAFF.

The chain recombines TRBV30 with TRBJ2-7; the D is unclear. The germline V gene encodes CDR1 GTSNPN and CDR2 SVGIG (reference sequence). There are 16 residues in the CDR3. V was shortened by 0 bases and J by 3 bases, with 18 bases between the two germline ends. The DNA of the CDR3 is TGTGCCTGGAGTGTAGGACCAACCGTCCCTTTCTACGAGCAGTACTTC. Protein: CAWSVGPTVPFYEQYF.

CDR3 DNA: TGCAGCGTGGGAGACAGGGGCACCAACACTGAAGCTTTCTTT. This codes for CSVGDRGTNTEAFF. The chain has TRBV29-1 and TRBJ1-1, with 8 bases matching TRBD1. Unmatched junction bases numbered 8, after V lost 6 bases and J lost 2 bases. The CDR3 is made up of 14 amino acids. CDR1 is SQVTM and CDR2 is ANQGSEA in the germline V gene. The complete variable domain, with remaining parts taken from reference TRBV29-1 and TRBJ1-1, reads SAVISQKPSRDICQRGTSLTIQCQVDSQVTMMFWYRQQPGQSLTLIATANQGSEATYESGFVIDKFPISRPNLTFSTLTVSNMSPEDSSIYLCSVGDRGTNTEAFFGQGTRLTVV.

V and J are TRBV29-1 and TRBJ2-2, with 7 bases aligning to TRBD2. Unmatched junction bases numbered 8, after V lost 6 bases and J lost 4 bases. CDR3 length: 14 amino acids. Per the germline V gene, CDR1 is SQVTM and CDR2 is ANQGSEA. The CDR3 is CSVGTTSVTGELFF. The CDR3, as DNA: TGCAGCGTGGGGACTACCTCGGTCACCGGGGAGCTGTTTTTT.

Of note for this clone: The same CDR3 also results from other DNA sequences found in this sample. The chain is built from TRBV9 and TRBJ2-3; D is unclear. The ends were cut back, 0 bases at V and 1 base at J, with 3 bases in the middle. The CDR3 is 13 amino acids. The germline CDR1 and CDR2 sequences are SGDLS and YYNGEE. CDR3 in DNA: TGTGCCAGCAGCGTAGGGGGCACAGATACGCAGTATTTT. Translating it yields CASSVGGTDTQYF.

The V and J genes are TRBV27 and TRBJ1-5, with 11 bases aligning to TRBD1. The V gene's germline CDR1 is MNHEY and CDR2 SMNVEV (reference sequence). There are 16 residues in the CDR3. J gave up 1 base and V 5 bases, and 4 bases lay outside the gene matches. CDR3 sequence: CASSPGTGGSNQPQHF. Written as DNA, the CDR3 is TGTGCCAGCAGTCCTGGGACAGGGGGGAGCAATCAGCCCCAGCATTTT.

This clone is medium-sized in the sample. The chain combines TRBV27 with TRBJ2-7, with D perhaps matching TRBD2 (7 bases). Germline CDR1 is MNHEY and CDR2 is SMNVEV (reference sequence). Trimming cost V 2 bases and J 3 bases, with 14 bases left between them. The length of the CDR3 is 15 residues. This CDR3 is CASSLIGGVIYEQYF. CDR3 coding DNA: TGTGCCAGCAGTTTAATAGGGGGGGTCATCTACGAGCAGTACTTC.

This clone was seen only a few times. The V and J genes are TRBV29-1 and TRBJ2-1; a weak D match, TRBD2 (6 bases). The CDR3 spans 14 residues. Per germline, CDR1 SQVTM and CDR2 ANQGSEA. The V and J ends lost 8 bases and 8 bases respectively, with 22 bases between them. CDR3 nucleotides: TGCAGCTTGGGGACTCGGAGAGTCGGCGATGAGCAGTTCTTC. It encodes CSLGTRRVGDEQFF.